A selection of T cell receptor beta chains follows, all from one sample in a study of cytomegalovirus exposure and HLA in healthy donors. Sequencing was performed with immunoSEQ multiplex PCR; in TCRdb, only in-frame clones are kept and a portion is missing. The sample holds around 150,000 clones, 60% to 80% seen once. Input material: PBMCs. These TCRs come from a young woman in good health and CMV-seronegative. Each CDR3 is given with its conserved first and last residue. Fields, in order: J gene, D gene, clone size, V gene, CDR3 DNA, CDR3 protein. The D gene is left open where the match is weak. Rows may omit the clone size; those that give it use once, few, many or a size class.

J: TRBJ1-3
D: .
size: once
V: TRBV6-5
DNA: TGTGCCAGCAGTTCCCCGGGAGCAATTGGAAACACCATATATTTT
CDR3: CASSSPGAIGNTIYF

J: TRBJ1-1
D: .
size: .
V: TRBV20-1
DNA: TGCAGTGCCGTTACAGGGCCCGGGTCTTTCTTT
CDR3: CSAVTGPGSFF

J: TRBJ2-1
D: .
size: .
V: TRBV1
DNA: TGCACCAGCAGCATCCCTAGAGGATGTCGCAATGAGCAGTTCTTC
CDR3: CTSSIPRGCRNEQFF

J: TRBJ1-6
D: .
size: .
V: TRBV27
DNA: TGTGCCAGCAGTACGCGCCCCACCTCACCCCTCCACTTT
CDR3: CASSTRPTSPLHF

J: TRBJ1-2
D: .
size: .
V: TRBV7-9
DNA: TGTGCCAGCAGCTTAGCGGTAGATTACTATGGCTACACCTTC
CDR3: CASSLAVDYYGYTF

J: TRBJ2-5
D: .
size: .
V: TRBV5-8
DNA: TGTGCCAGCAGCCCGCGGTTGTACCAAGAGACCCAGTACTTC
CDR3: CASSPRLYQETQYF

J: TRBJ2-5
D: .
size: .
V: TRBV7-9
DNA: TGTGCCAGCAGTAGCCCAGCTTTCCAAGAGACCCAGTACTTC
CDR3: CASSSPAFQETQYF

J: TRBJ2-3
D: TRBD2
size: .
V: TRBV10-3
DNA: TGTGCCATCAGTGAAGGGCTAGCGGGGGGCACAGATACGCAGTATTTT
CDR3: CAISEGLAGGTDTQYF

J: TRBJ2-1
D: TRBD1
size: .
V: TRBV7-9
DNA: TGTGCCAGCAGCCACATAGGGGTACCGGGACAGCAACAGAATGAGCAGTTCTTC
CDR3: CASSHIGVPGQQQNEQFF

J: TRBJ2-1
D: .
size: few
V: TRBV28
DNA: TGTGCCAGCAGTTTATTGGGGGGAGAGAGCAATGAGCAGTTCTTC
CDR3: CASSLLGGESNEQFF

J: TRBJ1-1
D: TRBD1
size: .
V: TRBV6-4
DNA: TGTGCCAGCAGTTCTACGACAGGGGGGAACACTGAAGCTTTCTTT
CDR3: CASSSTTGGNTEAFF

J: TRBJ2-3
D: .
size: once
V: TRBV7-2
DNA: TGTGCCAGCAGCTTAAGGGGGAGCTATTTGGGCACGCAGTATTTT
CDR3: CASSLRGSYLGTQYF

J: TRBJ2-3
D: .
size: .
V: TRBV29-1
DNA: TGCAGCGTTGCGGCAGATACGCAGTATTTT
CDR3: CSVAADTQYF

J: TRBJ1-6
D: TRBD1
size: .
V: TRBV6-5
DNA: TGTGCCAGCAGTTACGACAGGGAATTCGGTTCACCCCTCCACTTT
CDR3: CASSYDREFGSPLHF

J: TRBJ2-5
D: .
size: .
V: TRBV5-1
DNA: TGCGCCAGCAGCTTGGCGGGGTACCAAGAGACCCAGTACTTC
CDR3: CASSLAGYQETQYF

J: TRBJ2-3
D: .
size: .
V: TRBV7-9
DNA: TGTGCCAGCAGCTTCGGGACTCGAAAAGACACAGATACGCAGTATTTT
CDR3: CASSFGTRKDTDTQYF

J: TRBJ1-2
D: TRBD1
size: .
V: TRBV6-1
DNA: TGTGCCACAAGACAGGGGTATGGCTACACCTTC
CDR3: CATRQGYGYTF

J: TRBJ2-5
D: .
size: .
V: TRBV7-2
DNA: TGTGCCAGCAGCTACCCAGGCCCCACAGGAGAGACCCAGTACTTC
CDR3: CASSYPGPTGETQYF

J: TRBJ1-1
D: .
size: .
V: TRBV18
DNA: TGTGCCAGCTCACCGTGGGAGTGGAATGAAGCTTTCTTT
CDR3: CASSPWEWNEAFF

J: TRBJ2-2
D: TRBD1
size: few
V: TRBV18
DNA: TGTGCCAGCTCACCATTAGGGACAGACGGGGAGCTGTTTTTT
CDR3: CASSPLGTDGELFF

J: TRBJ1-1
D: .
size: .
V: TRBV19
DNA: TGTGCCAGTAGTATCAGGCAGACTGAAGCTTTCTTT
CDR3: CASSIRQTEAFF

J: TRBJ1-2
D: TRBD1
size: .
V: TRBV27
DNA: TGTGCCAGCAGCCAGAGACAGGGGGTAAACTATGGCTACACCTTC
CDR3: CASSQRQGVNYGYTF

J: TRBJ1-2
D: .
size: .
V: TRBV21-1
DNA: TGTGCCAGCACGCAGACAGGGGGCCGTGGCTACACCTTC
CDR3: CASTQTGGRGYTF

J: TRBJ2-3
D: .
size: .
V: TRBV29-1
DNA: TGCAGCGCCCGGGGGGCGAGGGGTCCCACAGATACGCAGTATTTT
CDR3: CSARGARGPTDTQYF

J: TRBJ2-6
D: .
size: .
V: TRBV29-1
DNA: TGCAGCGTTGAGGGCGAAAGCTCTGGGGCCAACGGCCTGACTTTC
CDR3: CSVEGESSGANGLTF

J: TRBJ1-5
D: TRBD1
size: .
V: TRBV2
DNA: TGTGCCAGCAGTTCATCCGGGACAGGGGTCGGTCAGCCCCAGCATTTT
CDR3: CASSSSGTGVGQPQHF

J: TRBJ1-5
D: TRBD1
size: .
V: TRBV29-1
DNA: TGCAGCGTTGGGGACAGGTATAGCAATCAGCCCCAGCATTTT
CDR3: CSVGDRYSNQPQHF

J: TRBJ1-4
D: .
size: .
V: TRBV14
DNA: TGTGCCAGCAGTGCACGTCGAGGGATCGTGGATGAAAAACTGTTTTTT
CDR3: CASSARRGIVDEKLFF